This record looks at one T cell receptor (beta chain) sequence and its context. Its antigen is currently unknown. The data originate from a study of spatial heterogeneity in lung cancer. Study at large: For the average unique TCR and UMI combination, more than eight occurrences appeared in raw reads.

Study findings and constraints: Blood showed ubiquitous tumor TCRs more often at resection than at routine follow-up.

TCRdb re-analysed the 5' RACE reads in MiXCR, keeping a single row per CDR3 protein. This sample has approximately 40,000 distinct CDR3 sequences; 4% to 6% occur once, and the top ten carry less than 35%. Time point of the sample: sample taken at primary tumor resection. Whole RNA was taken from tumor, nontumor lung or frozen PBMC; it was then sequenced unsorted. Samples were donated by 72 untreated early-stage non-small cell lung cancer patients. The CDR3 spans 16 residues. Germline values: CDR1 SGHKS, CDR2 YYEKEE (reference sequence). V was pared by 1 base and J by 1 base, with 14 bases between. The starting material was PBMCs, obtained at surgery. V is TRBV5-5 and J is TRBJ1-1; D perhaps matches TRBD1 (5 bases). The TCR was taken from a female donor with early-stage non-small cell lung cancer. CDR3 nucleotide sequence: TGTGCCAGCAGCTTGAGGGGTCAGGGTACGAACACTGAAGCTTTCTTT. Amino acid sequence: CASSLRGQGTNTEAFF.